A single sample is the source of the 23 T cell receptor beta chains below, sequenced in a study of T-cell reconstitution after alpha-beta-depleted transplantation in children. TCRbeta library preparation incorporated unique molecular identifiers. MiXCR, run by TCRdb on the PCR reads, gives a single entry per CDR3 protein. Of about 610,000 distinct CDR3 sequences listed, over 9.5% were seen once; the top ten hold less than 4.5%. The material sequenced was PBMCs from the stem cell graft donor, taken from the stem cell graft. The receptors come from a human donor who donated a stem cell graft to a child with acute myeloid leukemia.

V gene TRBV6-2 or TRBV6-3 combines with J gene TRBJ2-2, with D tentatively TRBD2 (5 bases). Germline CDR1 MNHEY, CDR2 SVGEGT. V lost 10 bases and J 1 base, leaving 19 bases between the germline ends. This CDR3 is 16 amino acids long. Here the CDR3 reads CATMGNEGVNTGELFF. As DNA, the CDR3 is TGTGCCACCATGGGAAATGAGGGAGTGAACACCGGGGAGCTGTTTTTT.

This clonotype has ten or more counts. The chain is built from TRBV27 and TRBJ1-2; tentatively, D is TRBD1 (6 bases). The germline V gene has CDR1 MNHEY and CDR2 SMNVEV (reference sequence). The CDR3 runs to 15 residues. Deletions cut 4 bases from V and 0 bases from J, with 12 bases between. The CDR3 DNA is TGTGCCAGCAGTTCGGACAGTGCGGCTAACTATGGCTACACCTTC. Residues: CASSSDSAANYGYTF.

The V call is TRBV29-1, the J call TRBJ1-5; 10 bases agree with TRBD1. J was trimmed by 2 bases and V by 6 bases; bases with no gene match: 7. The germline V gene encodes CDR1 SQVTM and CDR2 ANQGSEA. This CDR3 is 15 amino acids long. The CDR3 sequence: CSVGGGTGGNQPQHF. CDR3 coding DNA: TGCAGCGTCGGAGGCGGGACAGGGGGCAATCAGCCCCAGCATTTT.

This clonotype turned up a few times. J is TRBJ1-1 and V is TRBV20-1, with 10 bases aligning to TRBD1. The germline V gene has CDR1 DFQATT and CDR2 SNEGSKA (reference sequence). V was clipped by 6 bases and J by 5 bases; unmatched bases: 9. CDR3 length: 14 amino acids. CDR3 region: CSAKAGTGVTEAFF. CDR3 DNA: TGCAGTGCCAAGGCCGGGACAGGGGTGACTGAAGCTTTCTTT.

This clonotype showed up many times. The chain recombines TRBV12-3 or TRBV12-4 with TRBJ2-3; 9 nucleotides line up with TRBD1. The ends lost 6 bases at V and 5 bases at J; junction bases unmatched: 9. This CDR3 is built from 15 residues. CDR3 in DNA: TGTGCCAGCAGCGTCCCGGGACAGGGTGGAGATACGCAGTATTTT. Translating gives CASSVPGQGGDTQYF.

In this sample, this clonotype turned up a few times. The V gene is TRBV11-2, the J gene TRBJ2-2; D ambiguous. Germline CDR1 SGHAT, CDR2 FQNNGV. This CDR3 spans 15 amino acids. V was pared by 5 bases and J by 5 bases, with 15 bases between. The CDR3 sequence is CASSPQTLATGELFF. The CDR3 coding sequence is TGTGCCAGCAGCCCGCAGACTTTAGCAACCGGGGAGCTGTTTTTT. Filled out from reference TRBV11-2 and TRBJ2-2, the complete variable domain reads EAGVAQSPRYKIIEKRQSVAFWCNPISGHATLYWYQQILGQGPKLLIQFQNNGVVDDSQLPKDRFSAERLKGVDSTLKIQPAKLEDSAVYLCASSPQTLATGELFFGEGSRLTVL.

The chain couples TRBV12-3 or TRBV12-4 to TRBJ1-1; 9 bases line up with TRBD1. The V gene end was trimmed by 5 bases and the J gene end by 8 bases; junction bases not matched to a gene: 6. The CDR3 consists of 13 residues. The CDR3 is CASSAGTGLEAFF. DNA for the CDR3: TGTGCCAGCAGTGCGGGGACAGGGCTGGAAGCTTTCTTT.

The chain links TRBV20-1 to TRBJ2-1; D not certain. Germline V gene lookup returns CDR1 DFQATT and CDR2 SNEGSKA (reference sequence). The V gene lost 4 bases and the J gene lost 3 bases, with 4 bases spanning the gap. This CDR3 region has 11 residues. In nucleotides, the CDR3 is TGCAGTGCTACCGGCTACAATGAGCAGTTCTTC. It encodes CSATGYNEQFF.

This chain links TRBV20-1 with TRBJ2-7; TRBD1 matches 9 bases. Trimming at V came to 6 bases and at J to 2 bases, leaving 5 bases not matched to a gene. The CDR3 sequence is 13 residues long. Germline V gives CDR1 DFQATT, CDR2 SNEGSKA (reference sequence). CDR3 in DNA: TGCAGTGCAACAGGGGGCCATACCTACGAGCAGTACTTC. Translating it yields CSATGGHTYEQYF.

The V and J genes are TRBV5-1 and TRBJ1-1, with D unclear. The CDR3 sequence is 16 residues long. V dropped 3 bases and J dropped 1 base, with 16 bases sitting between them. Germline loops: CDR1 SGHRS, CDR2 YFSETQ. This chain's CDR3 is CASSSKTRLTNTEAFF. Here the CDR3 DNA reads TGCGCCAGCAGCTCGAAAACGAGGCTGACGAACACTGAAGCTTTCTTT.

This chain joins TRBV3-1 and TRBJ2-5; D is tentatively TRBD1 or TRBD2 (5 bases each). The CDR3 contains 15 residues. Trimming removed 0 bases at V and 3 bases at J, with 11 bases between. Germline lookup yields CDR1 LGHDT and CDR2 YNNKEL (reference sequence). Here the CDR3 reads CASSQEFGAKETQYF. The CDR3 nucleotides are TGTGCCAGCAGCCAAGAGTTCGGGGCAAAAGAGACCCAGTACTTC.

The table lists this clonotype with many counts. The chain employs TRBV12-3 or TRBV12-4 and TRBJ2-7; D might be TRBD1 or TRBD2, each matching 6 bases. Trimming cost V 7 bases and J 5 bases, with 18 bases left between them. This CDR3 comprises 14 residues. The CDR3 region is CASTLRGWGDEQYF. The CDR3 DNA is TGTGCCAGCACCTTGAGGGGGTGGGGGGACGAGCAGTACTTC.

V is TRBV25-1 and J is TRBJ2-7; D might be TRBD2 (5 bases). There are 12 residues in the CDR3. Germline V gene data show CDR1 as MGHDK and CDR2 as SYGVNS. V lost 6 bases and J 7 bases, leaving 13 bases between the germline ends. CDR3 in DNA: TGTGCCAGCAGGCCATCCCGGAGGGAGCAGTACTTC. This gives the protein CASRPSRREQYF.

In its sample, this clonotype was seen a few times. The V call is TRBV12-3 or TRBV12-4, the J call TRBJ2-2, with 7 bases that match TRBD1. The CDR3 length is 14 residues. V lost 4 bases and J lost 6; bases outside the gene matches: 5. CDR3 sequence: CASSWPGGPGELFF. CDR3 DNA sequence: TGTGCCAGCAGTTGGCCAGGGGGTCCCGGGGAGCTGTTTTTT.

Here the CDR3 reads CASSQWRTEKLFF. CDR3 DNA sequence: TGTGCCAGCAGCCAATGGAGGACTGAAAAACTGTTTTTT. The chain employs TRBV3-1 and TRBJ1-4; D gene uncertain. The V end lost 2 bases, the J end lost 7 bases, and 8 bases lay between the germline ends. The CDR3 totals 13 residues. From germline, CDR1 is LGHDT and CDR2 YNNKEL (reference sequence).

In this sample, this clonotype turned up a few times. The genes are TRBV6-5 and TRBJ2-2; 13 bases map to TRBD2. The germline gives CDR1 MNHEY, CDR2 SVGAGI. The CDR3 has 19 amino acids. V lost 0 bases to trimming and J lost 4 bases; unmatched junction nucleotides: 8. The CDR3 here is CASSYSSGGLAGVTGELFF. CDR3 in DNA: TGTGCCAGCAGTTACTCAAGTGGTGGACTAGCGGGAGTCACCGGGGAGCTGTTTTTT.

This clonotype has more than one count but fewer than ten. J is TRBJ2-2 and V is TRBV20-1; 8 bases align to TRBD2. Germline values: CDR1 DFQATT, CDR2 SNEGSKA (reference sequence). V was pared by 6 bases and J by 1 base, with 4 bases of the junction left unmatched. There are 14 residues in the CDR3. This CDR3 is CSAPTSGNTGELFF. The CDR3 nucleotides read TGCAGTGCGCCTACTAGCGGGAACACCGGGGAGCTGTTTTTT.

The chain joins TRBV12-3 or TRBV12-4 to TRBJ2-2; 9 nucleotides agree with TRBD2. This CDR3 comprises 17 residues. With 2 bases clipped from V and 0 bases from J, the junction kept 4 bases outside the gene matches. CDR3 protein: CASSLYSGGANTGELFF. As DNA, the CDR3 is TGTGCCAGCAGTTTATATAGCGGGGGCGCGAACACCGGGGAGCTGTTTTTT.

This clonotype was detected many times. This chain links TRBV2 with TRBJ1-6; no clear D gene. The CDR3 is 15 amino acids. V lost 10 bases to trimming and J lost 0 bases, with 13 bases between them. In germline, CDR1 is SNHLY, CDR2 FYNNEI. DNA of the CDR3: TGTGCCACCACGACTGGAGACTCCTATAATTCACCCCTCCACTTT. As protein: CATTTGDSYNSPLHF. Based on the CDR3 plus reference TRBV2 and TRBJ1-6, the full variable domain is EPEVTQTPSHQVTQMGQEVILRCVPISNHLYFYWYRQILGQKVEFLVSFYNNEISEKSEIFDDQFSVERPDGSNFTLKIRSTKLEDSAMYFCATTTGDSYNSPLHFGNGTRLTVT.

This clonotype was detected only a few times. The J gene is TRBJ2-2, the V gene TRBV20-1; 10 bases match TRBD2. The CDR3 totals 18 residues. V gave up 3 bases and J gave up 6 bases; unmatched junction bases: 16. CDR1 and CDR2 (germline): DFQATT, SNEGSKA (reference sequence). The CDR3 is CSASHPGSLAGVPGELFF. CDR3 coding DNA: TGCAGTGCTAGCCACCCAGGGAGCCTAGCGGGAGTTCCCGGGGAGCTGTTTTTT.

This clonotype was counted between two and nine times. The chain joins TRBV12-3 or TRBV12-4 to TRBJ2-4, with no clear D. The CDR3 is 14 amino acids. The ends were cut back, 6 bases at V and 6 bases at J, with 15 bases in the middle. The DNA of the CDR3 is TGTGCCAGCAGCTATACGGACCTAAGAAACATTCAGTACTTC. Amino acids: CASSYTDLRNIQYF.

CDR3 DNA: TGTGCCAGCAGTCCCTTAGACCGGACTAGCGGGAAAAACATTCAGTACTTC. Protein product: CASSPLDRTSGKNIQYF. This chain uses TRBV6-2 or TRBV6-3 with TRBJ2-4, with 11 nucleotides matching TRBD2. Unmatched junction bases numbered 10, after V lost 5 bases and J lost 4 bases. The germline CDR1 and CDR2 sequences are MNHEY and SVGEGT. The CDR3 contains 17 residues.

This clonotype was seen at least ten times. The CDR3 nucleotides are TGCGCCAGCTCACAGGGGGCGCGTGAAAAACTGTTTTTT. This gives the protein CASSQGAREKLFF. The J gene is TRBJ1-4, the V gene TRBV10-2, with 9 nucleotides matching TRBD1. V was clipped by 8 bases and J by 7 bases; unmatched bases: 5. This CDR3 contains 13 residues. Germline loops: CDR1 WSHSY, CDR2 SAAADI.